The 23 T cell receptor beta chains reported below all come from one sample, sequenced in a study of T cells expressing NK-cell markers. Each CDR3 protein gets one entry in TCRdb, which reprocessed the 5' RACE reads and gives no DNA. The sample includes some 340,000 distinct CDR3 sequences. The sample was blood T cells: a sorted CD56 or NKG2C T cell subset, CD4+ or CD8+ T cells, or bulk PBMC T cells (not recorded which). The source of these receptors is a man aged 18 to 70 in good health.

The chain combines TRBV7-3 with TRBJ2-7; the D call of TRBD2 rests on TCRdb alone, since no DNA is present to check it. Germline-derived CDR1 and CDR2 are SGHTA and FQGTGA. The CDR3 sequence is 13 residues long. CDR3 sequence reads: CASSLNWGGEQYF.

The chain recombines TRBV5-1 with TRBJ1-6. Germline-derived CDR1 and CDR2 are SGHRS and YFSETQ. There are 14 residues in the CDR3. The CDR3 region is CASGDQVGKSPLHF.

The chain couples TRBV11-2 to TRBJ2-7. CDR1 and CDR2 from the germline V gene are SGHAT and FQNNGV. This CDR3 spans 13 amino acids. The CDR3 spells CASSLQETYEQYF.

CDR3 amino acids: CASKGEGRTEAFF. The chain combines TRBV2 with TRBJ1-1; absent DNA, TCRdb's TRBD1 call cannot be checked. Germline lookup yields CDR1 SNHLY and CDR2 FYNNEI. This CDR3 comprises 13 residues.

V gene TRBV5-1 combines with J gene TRBJ1-1; the TRBD1 assignment by TCRdb is unverifiable without DNA. CDR1 is SGHRS and CDR2 is YFSETQ in the germline V gene. CDR3 length: 14 amino acids. CDR3: CASRTTVLGTEAFF.

CDR3: CASSRGGASETQYF. The chain is built from TRBV5-5 and TRBJ2-5; TCRdb proposes TRBD2, but this gene call is untestable without DNA. The CDR3 has 14 amino acids. Germline assignment: CDR1 SGHKS and CDR2 YYEKEE (reference sequence).

The rearrangement uses TRBV25-1 and TRBJ2-5; TCRdb returns TRBD1, unconfirmable since there is no DNA. The CDR3 consists of 21 residues. In germline, CDR1 is MGHDK, CDR2 SYGVNS. The CDR3 region is CASSSSAGGSRTGGGFQTQYF.

CDR3 in amino acids: CASSPLRYRDSYEQYF. The chain recombines TRBV18 with TRBJ2-7; TCRdb calls TRBD1, which cannot be checked without DNA. The CDR3 has 16 amino acids. Looked up from germline, CDR1 is KGHSH and CDR2 is LQKENI.

V is TRBV7-9 and J is TRBJ2-7; TCRdb gives TRBD1 as the D gene, but with no DNA this cannot be confirmed. CDR3 size: 16 residues. Germline CDR1 and CDR2: SEHNR and FQNEAQ (reference sequence). CDR3 amino acids: CASSLTSATGAYEQYF. Looking up the rest from reference TRBV7-9 and TRBJ2-7 gives the full variable domain: DTGVSQNPRHKITKRGQNVTFRCDPISEHNRLYWYRQTLGQGPEFLTYFQNEAQLEKSRLLSDRFSAERPKGSFSTLEIQRTEQGDSAMYLCASSLTSATGAYEQYFGPGTRLTVT.

The chain joins TRBV2 to TRBJ2-2; with no DNA, the TCRdb D assignment of TRBD2 cannot be verified. Germline loops: CDR1 SNHLY, CDR2 FYNNEI. This CDR3 contains 15 residues. CDR3 region: CASSAERGLAGELFF.

The chain recombines TRBV7-2 with TRBJ1-4. The CDR3 length is 15 residues. Germline loops: CDR1 SGHTA, CDR2 FQGNSA. This CDR3 reads CASSPKAGSREKLFF. The full variable domain, rest sourced from reference TRBV7-2 and TRBJ1-4, is GAGVSQSPSNKVTEKGKDVELRCDPISGHTALYWYRQSLGQGLEFLIYFQGNSAPDKSGLPSDRFSAERTGGSVSTLTIQRTQQEDSAVYLCASSPKAGSREKLFFGSGTQLSVL.

V is TRBV10-3 and J is TRBJ2-3; TCRdb's D call of TRBD2 is untestable without DNA. CDR1 and CDR2 from the germline V gene are ENHRY and SYGVKD. This CDR3 comprises 19 residues. This CDR3 is CASSESPRRRRGVTDTQYF.

V usage is TRBV20-1 and J usage is TRBJ2-3. The CDR3 spans 14 residues. CDR1 and CDR2 from the germline V gene are DFQATT and SNEGSKA (reference sequence). CDR3 amino acids: CSARGVLSTDTQYF.

The rearrangement joins TRBV14 to TRBJ2-7; the TCRdb call, TRBD1, lacks DNA for checking. This CDR3 has 16 amino acids. Germline CDR1 SGHDN, CDR2 FVKESK. The CDR3 region is CASSPQNRRHLYEQYF.

This chain uses TRBV19 with TRBJ2-2; TCRdb picks TRBD1, but there is no DNA to check that call. The CDR3 totals 15 residues. The germline CDR1 and CDR2 sequences are LNHDA and SQIVND (reference sequence). The CDR3 is CASSIPGHPGELFFF.

The chain couples TRBV5-5 to TRBJ2-5; there is no DNA to check the TCRdb D call of TRBD2. The CDR3 is 16 residues long. Germline lookup yields CDR1 SGHKS and CDR2 YYEKEE (reference sequence). This CDR3 reads CASSRLAGFGQETQYF. The variable domain in full, completed from reference TRBV5-5 and TRBJ2-5, reads DAGVTQSPTHLIKTRGQQVTLRCSPISGHKSVSWYQQVLGQGPQFIFQYYEKEERGRGNFPDRFSARQFPNYSSELNVNALLLGDSALYLCASSRLAGFGQETQYFGPGTRLLVL.

The rearrangement joins TRBV7-9 to TRBJ1-5. Germline loops: CDR1 SEHNR, CDR2 FQNEAQ (reference sequence). CDR3 size: 15 residues. Here the CDR3 reads CASSDIGGPNQPQHF. Together with reference TRBV7-9 and TRBJ1-5, the CDR3 gives the full variable domain: DTGVSQNPRHKITKRGQNVTFRCDPISEHNRLYWYRQTLGQGPEFLTYFQNEAQLEKSRLLSDRFSAERPKGSFSTLEIQRTEQGDSAMYLCASSDIGGPNQPQHFGDGTRLSIL.

The V gene is TRBV5-4, the J gene TRBJ2-2; there is no DNA to check the TCRdb D call of TRBD1. CDR1 and CDR2 (germline): SGHNT, YYREEE (reference sequence). The CDR3 length is 16 residues. The CDR3 loop reads CASRETGDLIPGELFF. Full variable domain (remainder filled in from reference TRBV5-4 and TRBJ2-2): ETGVTQSPTHLIKTRGQQVTLRCSSQSGHNTVSWYQQALGQGPQFIFQYYREEENGRGNFPPRFSGLQFPNYSSELNVNALELDDSALYLCASRETGDLIPGELFFGEGSRLTVL.

V usage is TRBV19 and J usage is TRBJ2-7; TCRdb indicates TRBD2, and absent DNA this call remains unverified. CDR1 and CDR2 from the germline V gene are LNHDA and SQIVND (reference sequence). This CDR3 contains 14 residues. This CDR3 reads CASSWTAGMGEQYF.

The gene calls are TRBV7-3 and TRBJ2-1; TCRdb indicates TRBD1, and absent DNA this call remains unverified. Per the germline V gene, CDR1 is SGHTA and CDR2 is FQGTGA. This CDR3 contains 16 residues. The CDR3 loop reads CASSVAGQGRNNEQFF.

V and J are TRBV12-3 or TRBV12-4 and TRBJ1-2; checking the TCRdb D call of TRBD1 is not possible without DNA. The CDR3 length is 13 residues. CDR3 loop: CASSRQGSGGYTF.

The chain joins TRBV3-1 to TRBJ1-5. The CDR3 runs to 14 residues. The V gene's germline CDR1 is LGHDT and CDR2 YNNKEL (reference sequence). CDR3 sequence reads: CASSQVYTIQPQHF.

The J gene is TRBJ2-1, the V gene TRBV15; TCRdb gives TRBD2 as the D gene, but with no DNA this cannot be confirmed. The germline CDR1 and CDR2 sequences are LNHNV and YYDKDF (reference sequence). This CDR3 spans 18 amino acids. The CDR3 loop is CATSRTRGLAGSYNEQFF.